This T cell receptor beta chain was recovered during a study of cytomegalovirus exposure and HLA in healthy donors (dated by TCRdb to 2016 to 2017). Background on the whole study: According to a later analysis, one platform produced both the 120 validation repertoires and the 666 repertoires of the first cohort. The study aimed to test whether signatures of past pathogen exposure could be identified by cataloging public T cell receptors. Along with the roughly 610-subject first cohort, a separate validation cohort of over a hundred different subjects was used. The study combined high-throughput TCR immunosequencing, statistical association of individual TCRs with disease status, and machine learning to predict cytomegalovirus infection status.

Summary of the overall study and its limitations: The authors suggested that the approach could potentially be generalized to other disease states and immunological phenotypes. In vitro tests confirmed that a few of the cytomegalovirus-associated TCR beta chains recognize cytomegalovirus antigens. A later analysis lacked HLA typing for the validation cohort, so it scored co-occurrence in that cohort across all 120 or so repertoires. The classifier was reported to diagnose cytomegalovirus status with high specificity and sensitivity in both the original and validation cohorts. While some public TCRs were present in many individuals, most TCR sequences turned up only very rarely across donors. A later analysis found that TCRs clustered in the first cohort also tended to co-occur in the roughly 120 validation repertoires, with 94% of cluster scores above 0. The study gave a list of over 150 TCR beta chains associated with cytomegalovirus.

CDR1 and CDR2, per the germline V gene, are SNHLY and FYNNEI. Trimming takes 2 bases off V and 2 bases off J; junction bases not matched to a gene: 6. Including the terminal cysteine and phenylalanine, the CDR3 comprises 15 residues. The sequence is cut down to CDR3 DNA, 45 bases in frame from base 1. Donors formed part of the validation cohort, which comprised 95 to 150 subjects and was distinct from the first cohort of 690 or so subjects. Library creation used the immunoSEQ multiplex PCR assay. The paper's processing steps were these. To diagnose cytomegalovirus status from the catalog of TCR beta chain sequences, a statistical classification framework was built. In its TCRdb copy, this immuneACCESS table keeps in-frame sequences only and misses some clones. Where compared with another copy, unresolved V genes explain less than half of these, and the others have no known cause. The D gene and trimming were derived from the DNA, and the V and J assignments and clone size from that table. This sample lists under 200,000 clones; less than 95% were detected once. Around 2.7% of the sample comes from the top ten.

With regard to this clone: This receptor's antigen is unknown. Per-nucleotide qualities are absent, and no much larger clonotype sits a single base away.

This receptor chain uses TRBV2 and TRBJ2-7; 7 bases in between match TRBD2. The sample taken for sequencing was PBMCs. The clonotype was recovered from a woman aged 18-29 years in good health and CMV-seropositive. The DNA is TGTGCCAGCAGTGAACCCGGCGGGGGAACCTACGAGCAGTACTTC. It is translated as CASSEPGGGTYEQYF.